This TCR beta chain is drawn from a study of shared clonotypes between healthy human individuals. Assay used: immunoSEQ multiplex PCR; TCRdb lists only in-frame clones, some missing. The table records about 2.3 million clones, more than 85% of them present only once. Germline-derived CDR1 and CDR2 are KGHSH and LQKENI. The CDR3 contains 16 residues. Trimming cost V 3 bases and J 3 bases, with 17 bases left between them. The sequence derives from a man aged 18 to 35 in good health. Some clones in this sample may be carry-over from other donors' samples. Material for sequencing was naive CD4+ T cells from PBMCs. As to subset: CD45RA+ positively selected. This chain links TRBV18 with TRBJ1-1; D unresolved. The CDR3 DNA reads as TGTGCCAGCTCACCCCACCCCTTGGGAGCGTACACTGAAGCTTTCTTT. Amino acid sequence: CASSPHPLGAYTEAFF.